The present TCR beta chain was sequenced within a study of blood T cell repertoires in COVID-19. About the research overall: Spain, Italy and the United States supplied samples that represented acute and convalescent COVID-19. The analysed material was cDNA or gDNA that came from T cells, B-cell-depleted T cells, or PBMCs.

Original methodology: Reference gene primer amplification in the assay estimated nucleated cell counts. Using immunoSEQ multiplex PCR, the repertoire was profiled, and TCRdb retains in-frame clones only, with some absent. D and trimming come from the DNA, and the V and J calls and clone size come from that table. The sample has 95,000 to 110,000 clones, over 80% seen once. Germline assignment: CDR1 SNHLY and CDR2 FYNNEI. The V end was cut by 1 base, the J end by 5 bases, with 9 bases between. This CDR3 spans 13 amino acids. This chain joins TRBV2 and TRBJ2-7, with a possible D match to TRBD1 (6 bases). The sequenced material came from peripheral blood. The TCR comes from a woman aged 25 to 39 with acute or convalescent COVID-19. The CDR3 nucleotides are TGTGCCAGCAGTGAAGGGCAGGGGCACGAGCAGTACTTC. The encoded protein is CASSEGQGHEQYF.